This record looks at one T cell receptor beta chain sequence and its context. Its target is unknown. This entry is derived from a study of response to subunit inactivated influenza vaccine. CDR1 is LGHDT, CDR2 YNNKEL, per germline (reference sequence). V was trimmed by 0 bases and J by 3 bases, leaving 14 bases between them. The CDR3 loop spans 16 amino acids. TCRdb itself ran the RT-PCR reads through MiXCR, one entry per CDR3 protein. The table records a few hundred thousand distinct CDR3 sequences, roughly 22% of them present only once. Whole-study findings and limits: Each seasonal influenza vaccination recruits few new T cells, the authors suggested.

The sequencing here drew on PBMCs from blood, taken less than 22 months after vaccination. This clonotype originated in a man aged 50 to 69 who received an inactivated influenza vaccine. The gene calls are TRBV3-1 and TRBJ1-2; D uncertain. CDR3 sequence: CASSQEVGFGHYGYTF. For the CDR3, the DNA is TGTGCCAGCAGCCAAGAAGTAGGGTTTGGCCACTATGGCTACACCTTC.